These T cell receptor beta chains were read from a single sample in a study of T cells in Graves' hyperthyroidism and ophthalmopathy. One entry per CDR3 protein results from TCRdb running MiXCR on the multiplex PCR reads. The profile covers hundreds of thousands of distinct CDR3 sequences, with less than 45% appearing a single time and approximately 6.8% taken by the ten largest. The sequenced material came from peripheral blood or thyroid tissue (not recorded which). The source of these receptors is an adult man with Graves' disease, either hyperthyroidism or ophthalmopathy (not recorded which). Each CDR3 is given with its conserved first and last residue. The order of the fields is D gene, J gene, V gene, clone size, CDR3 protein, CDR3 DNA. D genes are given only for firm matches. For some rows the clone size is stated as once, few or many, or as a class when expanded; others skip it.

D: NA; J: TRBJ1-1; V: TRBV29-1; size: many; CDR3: CSVTGTTEAFF; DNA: TGCAGCGTAACAGGGACCACTGAAGCTTTCTTT
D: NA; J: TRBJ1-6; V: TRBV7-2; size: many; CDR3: CASRSGTTNSPLHF; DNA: TGTGCCAGCAGGTCCGGGACAACGAATTCACCCCTCCACTTT
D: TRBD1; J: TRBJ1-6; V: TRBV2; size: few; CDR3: CASSTGGGNSPLHF; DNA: TGTGCCAGCAGTACAGGGGGCGGCAATTCACCCCTCCACTTT
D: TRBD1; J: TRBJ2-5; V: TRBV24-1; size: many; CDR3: CATSEVTGTGRTETQYF; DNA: TGTGCCACCAGTGAGGTTACTGGGACAGGGCGAACTGAGACCCAGTACTTC
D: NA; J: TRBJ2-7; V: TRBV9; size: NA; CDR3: CASSLGSAGYEQYF; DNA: TGTGCCAGCAGCCTGGGTAGCGCCGGGTACGAGCAGTACTTC
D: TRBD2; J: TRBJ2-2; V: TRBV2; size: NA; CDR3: CASSLGASGYTGELFF; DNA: TGTGCCAGCAGTTTGGGGGCTAGCGGGTACACCGGGGAGCTGTTTTTT
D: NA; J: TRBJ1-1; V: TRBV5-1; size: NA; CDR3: CASSSMPGTTEAFF; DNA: TGCGCCAGCAGCTCGATGCCAGGGACCACTGAAGCTTTCTTT
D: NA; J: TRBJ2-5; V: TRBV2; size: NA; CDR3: CADGTQYF; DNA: TGTGCGGATGGGACCCAGTACTTC
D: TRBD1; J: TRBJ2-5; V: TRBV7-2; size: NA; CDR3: CASRQGALETQYF; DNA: TGTGCCAGCCGACAGGGGGCGTTGGAGACCCAGTACTTC
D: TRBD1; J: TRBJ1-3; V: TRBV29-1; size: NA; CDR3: CSVDRGSNTIYF; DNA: TGCAGCGTGGACAGGGGGTCGAACACCATATATTTT
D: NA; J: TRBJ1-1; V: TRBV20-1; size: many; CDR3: CSAFPDLPTEAFF; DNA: TGCAGTGCTTTCCCCGACCTCCCCACTGAAGCTTTCTTT
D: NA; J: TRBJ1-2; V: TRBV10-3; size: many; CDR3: CASSEDGGPYGYTF; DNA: TGTGCCAGCAGTGAAGATGGAGGGCCGTATGGCTACACCTTC
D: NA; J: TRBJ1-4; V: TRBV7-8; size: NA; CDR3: CASSETAHGEKLFF; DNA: TGTGCCAGCAGCGAGACAGCCCATGGGGAAAAACTGTTTTTT
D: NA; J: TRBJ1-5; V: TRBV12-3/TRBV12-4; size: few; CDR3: CASSLLASGTQHF; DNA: TGTGCCAGCAGTTTATTGGCGTCGGGGACCCAGCATTTT
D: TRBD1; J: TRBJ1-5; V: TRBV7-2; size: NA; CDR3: CASSLNRGLGNQPQHF; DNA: TGTGCCAGCAGCTTAAACAGGGGACTAGGCAATCAGCCCCAGCATTTT
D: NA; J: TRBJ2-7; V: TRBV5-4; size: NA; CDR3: CASSLSAVEYEQYF; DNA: TGTGCCAGCAGCTTGTCGGCGGTGGAATACGAGCAGTACTTC
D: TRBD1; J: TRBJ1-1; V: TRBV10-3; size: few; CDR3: CAISDPTGWGAFF; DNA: TGTGCCATCAGTGATCCGACAGGGTGGGGAGCTTTCTTT
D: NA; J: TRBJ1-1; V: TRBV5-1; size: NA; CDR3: CASSLDTENTEAFF; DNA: TGCGCCAGCAGCTTGGATACAGAGAACACTGAAGCTTTCTTT
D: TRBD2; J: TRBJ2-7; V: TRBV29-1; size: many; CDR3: CSVEGRDEQYF; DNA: TGCAGCGTTGAGGGGAGGGACGAGCAGTACTTC
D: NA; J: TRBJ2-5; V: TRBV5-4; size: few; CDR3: CASSFQGGKETQYF; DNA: TGTGCCAGCAGCTTTCAGGGAGGCAAAGAGACCCAGTACTTC